The 18 T cell receptor beta chains reported below all come from one sample, sequenced in a study of a mutant IDH1 vaccine in newly diagnosed glioma. The table came from immunoSEQ multiplex PCR; TCRdb's copy has only in-frame clones and leaves some out. The data contain about 69,000 clones, around 84% of them singletons. Time point given: week 35, safety follow-up. Doses comprised 300 ug of mutant IDH1 20-mer peptide each, plus topical imiquimod. The antigens these receptors bind are not known. The sample was PBMCs, taken from a glioma patient whose treatment included an IDH1 peptide vaccine. All receptors derive from a man between 25 and 39 years old with glioma.

This clone was counted once. The V and J genes are TRBV5-4 and TRBJ1-5, with 8 nucleotides matching TRBD1. The germline gives CDR1 SGHNT, CDR2 YYREEE (reference sequence). V shed 5 bases and J 7 bases; nucleotides not matched to a gene: 5. The CDR3 has 13 residues. CDR3 protein: CASRSGQGQPQHF. CDR3 coding DNA: TGTGCCAGCAGATCCGGACAGGGACAGCCCCAGCATTTT.

This clone was found once. The chain joins TRBV27 to TRBJ2-1; D might be TRBD1 (5 bases). CDR3 length: 13 amino acids. From germline, CDR1 is MNHEY and CDR2 SMNVEV (reference sequence). Trimming pared 8 bases from V and 0 bases from J, leaving 8 bases between. The CDR3 is CASGASSYNEQFF. The CDR3 coding sequence is TGTGCCAGCGGGGCAAGCTCCTACAATGAGCAGTTCTTC.

The V gene is TRBV7-2, the J gene TRBJ1-5; D gene ambiguous. V lost 2 bases to trimming and J lost 9 bases, with 17 bases between them. The CDR3 sequence is 15 residues long. CDR1 and CDR2 (germline): SGHTA, FQGNSA. CDR3: CASSLLGSGKGPQHF. The CDR3 DNA sequence: TGTGCCAGCAGCTTACTCGGGTCGGGGAAGGGGCCCCAGCATTTT.

The DNA of the CDR3 is TGTGCCAGCTCACCACAGACTACCGGGGAGCTGTTTTTT. Protein product: CASSPQTTGELFF. The chain combines TRBV18 with TRBJ2-2; no firm D call. CDR1 is KGHSH, CDR2 LQKENI, per germline. The CDR3 extends over 13 amino acids. V was shortened by 1 base and J by 5 bases, with 5 bases between the two germline ends.

The chain has TRBV5-1 and TRBJ1-2; possible D gene TRBD1, 6 bases. The germline V gene has CDR1 SGHRS and CDR2 YFSETQ. The CDR3 length is 13 residues. With 1 base removed from V and 2 bases from J, the gap between germline ends came to 6 bases. The CDR3 coding sequence is TGCGCCAGCAGCTTGAGGGGGAACTATGGCTACACCTTC. It encodes CASSLRGNYGYTF.

The chain uses TRBV11-3 and TRBJ2-3; 8 bases fit TRBD2. The CDR3 loop spans 14 amino acids. V was pared by 1 base and J by 5 bases, with 2 bases of the junction left unmatched. Germline values: CDR1 SGHNT, CDR2 YENEEA. This chain's CDR3 is CASSLGLAGDTQYF. As DNA, the CDR3 is TGTGCCAGCAGCTTAGGCCTAGCGGGAGATACGCAGTATTTT. Based on the CDR3 plus reference TRBV11-3 and TRBJ2-3, the full variable domain is EAGVVQSPRYKIIEKKQPVAFWCNPISGHNTLYWYLQNLGQGPELLIRYENEEAVDDSQLPKDRFSAERLKGVDSTLKIQPAELGDSAVYLCASSLGLAGDTQYFGPGTRLTVL.

This clone has only a few counts. The V and J genes are TRBV18 and TRBJ2-5, with D tentatively TRBD1 or TRBD2 (5 bases each). The CDR3 has 15 amino acids. Trimming removed 3 bases from V and 7 bases from J, with 18 bases in between. CDR1 and CDR2 from the germline V gene are KGHSH and LQKENI. In DNA form, the CDR3 reads TGTGCCAGCTCACCCGGGGCCCATCCCCTGGGGACCCAGTACTTC. It codes for CASSPGAHPLGTQYF.

The rearrangement uses TRBV19 and TRBJ2-1; tentative D call: TRBD2 (5 bases). V shed 6 bases and J shed 0 bases, with 9 bases lying between them. This CDR3 has 14 residues. CDR1 is LNHDA and CDR2 is SQIVND in the germline V gene (reference sequence). DNA for the CDR3: TGTGCCAGTAGCCAAAGCGGCTCCTACAATGAGCAGTTCTTC. Amino acids: CASSQSGSYNEQFF.

The chain is built from TRBV10-3 and TRBJ2-2; 7 positions match TRBD1. V shed 4 bases and J 4 bases; nucleotides not matched to a gene: 6. Germline V gene lookup returns CDR1 ENHRY and CDR2 SYGVKD. This CDR3 region has 15 residues. The CDR3 spells CAISARDSLTGELFF. The CDR3 DNA reads as TGTGCCATCAGTGCCCGGGACAGCCTCACCGGGGAGCTGTTTTTT.

The V and J genes are TRBV9 and TRBJ2-3; D unclear. CDR3 length: 15 residues. Per the germline V gene, CDR1 is SGDLS and CDR2 is YYNGEE. The V end lost 0 bases, the J end lost 0 bases, and 8 bases lay between the germline ends. This CDR3 reads CASSVGSGSTDTQYF. CDR3 nucleotides: TGTGCCAGCAGCGTAGGGTCGGGTAGCACAGATACGCAGTATTTT.

On this clone: Within the sample, other DNA sequences also encode this same CDR3. This rearrangement joins TRBV9 to TRBJ2-5; D not certain. Germline loops: CDR1 SGDLS, CDR2 YYNGEE. CDR3 length equals 12 residues. The ends were cut back, 2 bases at V and 4 bases at J, with 6 bases in the middle. CDR3 in DNA: TGTGCCAGCAGCGTGGGTGGAGAGACCCAGTACTTC. Its translation is CASSVGGETQYF.

V and J are TRBV6-1 and TRBJ1-5; D call uncertain. V lost 7 bases and J 4 bases, leaving 11 bases between the germline ends. Germline CDR1 MNHNS, CDR2 SASEGT. The CDR3 is 13 amino acids. The CDR3 sequence is CASTLRNNQPQHF. In DNA form, the CDR3 reads TGTGCCAGCACCCTAAGAAATAATCAGCCCCAGCATTTT.

The CDR3 loop is CASSLRQGPDQPQHF. The CDR3 coding sequence is TGCGCCAGCAGCCTTAGACAGGGACCGGATCAGCCCCAGCATTTT. The rearrangement uses TRBV4-1 and TRBJ1-5, with 7 nucleotides matching TRBD1. The CDR3 has 15 amino acids. Germline-derived CDR1 and CDR2 are MGHRA and YSYEKL. J lost 5 bases, V lost 4 bases, and 8 bases had no gene match.

The chain recombines TRBV7-2 with TRBJ1-6; 9 positions match TRBD1. J lost 5 bases, V lost 4 bases, and 0 bases had no gene match. The CDR3 is 14 amino acids. Germline values: CDR1 SGHTA, CDR2 FQGNSA. The CDR3 spells CASSWTGDNSPLHF. In nucleotides, the CDR3 is TGTGCCAGCAGCTGGACAGGGGATAATTCACCCCTCCACTTT.

The rearrangement uses TRBV19 and TRBJ1-6, with D tentatively TRBD1 (6 bases). The germline CDR1 and CDR2 sequences are LNHDA and SQIVND (reference sequence). V was cut by 0 bases and J by 10 bases, with 13 bases left in between. The CDR3 has 15 residues. The CDR3 spells CASSIDQGRRSPLHF. CDR3 in DNA: TGTGCCAGTAGTATAGATCAGGGGAGACGGTCACCCCTCCACTTT.

The sample holds one count of this clone. The J gene is TRBJ2-7, the V gene TRBV5-6; weak D call: TRBD1 (5 bases). V lost 3 bases, J lost 3 bases, and 10 bases lay in between. This CDR3 contains 13 residues. Germline V gives CDR1 SGHDT, CDR2 YYEEEE. CDR3 residues: CASSYWTYYEQYF. CDR3 nucleotides: TGTGCCAGCAGCTACTGGACATACTACGAGCAGTACTTC.

As for this clone: Different DNA sequences within this sample yield the same CDR3. The chain uses TRBV19 and TRBJ1-1; D may be TRBD1 (6 bases). From germline, CDR1 is LNHDA and CDR2 SQIVND (reference sequence). V lost 6 bases to trimming and J lost 5 bases, with 7 bases between them. CDR3 size: 11 residues. The CDR3 protein is CASRRGTEAFF. In nucleotides, the CDR3 is TGTGCCAGTAGGAGGGGGACTGAAGCTTTCTTT.

This chain connects TRBV7-2 to TRBJ2-7; D is possibly TRBD1 (6 bases). Germline CDR1 reads SGHTA; CDR2 reads FQGNSA. Trimming left V 2 bases short and J 5 bases short, with 13 bases between. The CDR3 is 14 amino acids. CDR3 bases: TGTGCCAGCAGCTTAACAGGGTGGGTAAACGAGCAGTACTTC. Residues: CASSLTGWVNEQYF.